The clone carrying this T cell receptor beta chain was found many times. Antigen: not known. The germline V gene encodes CDR1 SEHNR and CDR2 FQNEAQ (reference sequence). This CDR3 has 19 residues. The V and J ends lost 5 bases and 5 bases, in that order; junction bases with no gene match: 16. Over 190 million TCR-beta sequences from 15-18 subjects came out of each sequencing run. One entry per CDR3 protein, called by TCRdb with MiXCR from the 5' RACE reads. In the table there are about 22,000 distinct CDR3 sequences, roughly 17% of which are singletons. These data come from a study of neurological immune-mediated disorders. Study-wide results and limits: The multiple sclerosis repertoire cluster showed no association with any clinical or MRI feature. The authors stated that larger cohorts are needed.

Source material: CD8+ T cells from blood. This TCR was sampled from a woman under 30 with multiple sclerosis. V usage is TRBV7-9 and J usage is TRBJ2-1; 12 bases are a match to TRBD2. The CDR3 DNA sequence: TGTGCCAGCAGCCGAACTTCTAGCGGGAGGGCACTAGACGACAATGAGCAGTTCTTC. Protein sequence: CASSRTSSGRALDDNEQFF.